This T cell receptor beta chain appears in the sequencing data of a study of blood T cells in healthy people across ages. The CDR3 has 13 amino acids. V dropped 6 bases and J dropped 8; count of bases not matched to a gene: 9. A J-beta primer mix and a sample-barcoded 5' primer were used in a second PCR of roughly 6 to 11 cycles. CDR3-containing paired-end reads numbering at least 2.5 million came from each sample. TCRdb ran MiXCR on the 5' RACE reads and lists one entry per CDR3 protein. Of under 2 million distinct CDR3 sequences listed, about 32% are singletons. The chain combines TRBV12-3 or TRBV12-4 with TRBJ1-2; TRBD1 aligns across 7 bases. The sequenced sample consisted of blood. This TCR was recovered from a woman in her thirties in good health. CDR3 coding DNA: TGTGCCAGCAGCGGACAGGACGCAGCAGGCTACACCTTC. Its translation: CASSGQDAAGYTF.